This T cell receptor beta chain was recovered during a study of T cell repertoires in cytomegalovirus infection. In regard to this clonotype: Its target is not known.

TCRdb called the reads again in MiXCR, with one record for every CDR3 protein. The table lists under 95,000 distinct CDR3 sequences, around 49% of them singletons. V dropped 0 bases and J dropped 5 bases, with 10 bases sitting between them. Germline CDR1 is LNHNV and CDR2 is YYDKDF (reference sequence). The CDR3 loop spans 14 amino acids. The rearrangement uses TRBV15 and TRBJ2-5; perhaps TRBD1 as D (6 bases). Sample: CD8+ T cells from cultured PBMCs, taken from culture after CMV antigen stimulation. The sequence was collected from a human donor in good health (CMV status not recorded). Some clones in this sample may be carry-over from other donors' samples. The CDR3 spells CATSRDLGAETQYF. The CDR3 coding sequence is TGTGCCACCAGCAGAGATCTGGGGGCCGAGACCCAGTACTTC.